The present T cell receptor beta chain was sequenced within a study of breast tumors, draining lymph nodes, adjacent tissues. Study conclusions and caveats: Tumor T cell lymph node origin was a supported hypothesis, not proven. Most tumor T cells seemingly derive from lymph node, then expand in tumor.

Breast cancer patients provided tissue from their axillary draining lymph nodes. This clonotype was picked up many times. The antigen is undetermined. A single record per CDR3 protein comes from TCRdb applying MiXCR to the multiplex PCR reads. The sample has approximately 89,000 distinct CDR3 sequences; around 29% are singletons. The specimen sequenced was axillary lymph node tissue. This TCR derives from a female donor with breast cancer. Some clones in this sample may be carry-over from other donors' samples.

The CDR3 sequence: CASRPEVAVSNQPQHF. Written as DNA, the CDR3 is TGTGCCAGCAGACCCGAGGTAGCGGTCTCTAATCAGCCCCAGCATTTT. This chain joins TRBV6-6 and TRBJ1-5; D gene unclear. Trimming took 6 bases from V and 4 from J, leaving 19 bases between them. Germline V gene sequence: CDR1 MNHNY, CDR2 SVGAGI (reference sequence). The CDR3 totals 16 residues.